The source of this T cell receptor (beta chain) is a study of blood T cell repertoires in COVID-19. This CDR3 is built from 13 residues. J was trimmed by 3 bases and V by 5 bases; bases with no gene match: 3. The germline CDR1 and CDR2 sequences are SGHVS and FQNEAQ. Method: immunoSEQ multiplex PCR; TCRdb's copy keeps in-frame clones and lacks some. The sample records more than 65,000 clones, around 76% being singletons. The sequence was collected from a woman older than 75 with active or convalescent COVID-19. This rearrangement joins TRBV7-8 to TRBJ2-5, with TRBD1 matching 7 bases. The sample taken for sequencing was peripheral blood. This chain's CDR3 is CASSPGTEETQYF. The DNA of the CDR3 is TGTGCCAGCAGCCCCGGGACAGAAGAGACCCAGTACTTC.